Listed below are T cell receptor beta chains from one sample, sequenced in a study of T-cell memory formation after mild COVID-19. TCRdb passed the 5' RACE reads through MiXCR, listing each CDR3 protein once. The table shows 350,000 to 450,000 distinct CDR3 sequences, with around 19% occurring only once. The sample consisted of PBMCs or a T cell subset sorted from them (not recorded which). Every receptor here comes from an adult woman who had mild COVID-19 (a few samples of this study predate the infection). Cell type and time point are not known. Both conserved end residues are part of each CDR3.

TRBV9	TRBJ2-3	CASSTQPSDTQYF
TRBV5-5	TRBJ2-3	CASSPLGGGADTQYF
TRBV25-1	TRBJ2-5	CASSEIGNRETQYF
TRBV20-1	TRBJ2-5	CSARALQTQYF
TRBV15	TRBJ2-4	CATGGVGGKNIQYF
TRBV7-9	TRBJ1-1	CATLSLSAEAFF
TRBV2	TRBJ2-7	CASSEGIREGSYEQYF
TRBV7-2	TRBJ1-1	CASSLAGGRAFF
TRBV27	TRBJ2-7	CASSSGYLGQLYEQYF
TRBV4-1	TRBJ2-7	CASSQSARTNEQYF
TRBV7-6	TRBJ2-7	CASSQEGGDPYEQYF
TRBV5-1	TRBJ2-5	CASSRTAGSQETQYF
TRBV12-3/TRBV12-4	TRBJ1-2	CVSSSQIIFSGQGYGYTF
TRBV5-6	TRBJ2-6	CASSLEGLFSGANVLTF
TRBV7-9	TRBJ2-1	CASSFLVAGGSSEQFF
TRBV29-1	TRBJ1-2	CSSRQGSGYTF
TRBV5-5	TRBJ2-1	CASSSTSVPYNEQFF
TRBV5-1	TRBJ1-2	CASSVGAYGYTF
TRBV11-3	TRBJ2-4	CASSTGLAGALQYF
TRBV9	TRBJ2-7	CASSVGAISYEQYF
TRBV4-2	TRBJ1-4	CASSLPGANEKLFF
TRBV25-1	TRBJ2-1	CASSAPDRGSYNEQFF
TRBV27	TRBJ2-1	CASSLSGRAVYEQFF
TRBV30	TRBJ2-1	CAWGRGLDHNEQFF
TRBV7-6	TRBJ2-1	CASSPRVNEQFF
TRBV4-3	TRBJ2-1	CASSQDIALAGGGDNAEQFF
TRBV5-1	TRBJ1-5	CASSLVAGEGQPQQF